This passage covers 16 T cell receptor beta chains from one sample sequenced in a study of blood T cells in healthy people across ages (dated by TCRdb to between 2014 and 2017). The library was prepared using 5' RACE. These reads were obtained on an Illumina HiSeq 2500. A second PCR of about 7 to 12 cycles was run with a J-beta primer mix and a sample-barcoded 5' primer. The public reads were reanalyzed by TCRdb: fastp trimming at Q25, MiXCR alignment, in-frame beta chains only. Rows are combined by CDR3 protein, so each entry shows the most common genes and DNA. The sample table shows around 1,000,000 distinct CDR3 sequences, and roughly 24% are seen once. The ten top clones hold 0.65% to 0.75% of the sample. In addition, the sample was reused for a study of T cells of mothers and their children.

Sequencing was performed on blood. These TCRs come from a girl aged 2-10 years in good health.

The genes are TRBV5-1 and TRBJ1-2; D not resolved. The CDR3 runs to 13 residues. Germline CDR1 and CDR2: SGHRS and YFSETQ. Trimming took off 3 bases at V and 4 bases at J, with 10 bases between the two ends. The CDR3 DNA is TGCGCCAGCAGCTCGTCGGACGGCTATGGCTACACCTTC. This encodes CASSSSDGYGYTF.

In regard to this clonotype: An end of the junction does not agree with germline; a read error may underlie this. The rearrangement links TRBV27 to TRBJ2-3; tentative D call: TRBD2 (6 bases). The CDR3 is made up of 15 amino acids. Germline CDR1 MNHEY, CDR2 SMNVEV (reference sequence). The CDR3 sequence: CANSLVGSGTDTQYF. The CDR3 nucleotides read TGTGCCAACAGTTTAGTCGGGAGCGGCACAGATACGCAGTATTTT.

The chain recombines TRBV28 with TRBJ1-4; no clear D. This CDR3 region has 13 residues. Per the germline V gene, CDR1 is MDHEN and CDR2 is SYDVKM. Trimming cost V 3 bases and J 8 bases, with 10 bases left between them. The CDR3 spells CASSLGMGEKLFF. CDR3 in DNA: TGTGCCAGCAGTTTGGGGATGGGGGAAAAACTGTTTTTT.

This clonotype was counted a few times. CDR3 DNA: TGTGCCAGCAGCCTCCCTAGACAGAGCGCGAACACCGGGGAGCTGTTTTTT. It encodes CASSLPRQSANTGELFF. The chain uses TRBV11-2 and TRBJ2-2; D might be TRBD1 (5 bases). V dropped 5 bases and J dropped 0 bases, with 16 bases sitting between them. The CDR3 spans 17 residues. Germline CDR1 is SGHAT and CDR2 is FQNNGV.

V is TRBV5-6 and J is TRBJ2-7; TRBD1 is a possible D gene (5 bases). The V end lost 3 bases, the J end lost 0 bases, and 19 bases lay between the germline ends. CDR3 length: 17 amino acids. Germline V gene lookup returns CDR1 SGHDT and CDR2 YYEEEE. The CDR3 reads CASSSPLQGEVSYEQYF. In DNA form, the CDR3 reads TGTGCCAGCAGCTCTCCCCTCCAGGGTGAGGTCTCCTACGAGCAGTACTTC.

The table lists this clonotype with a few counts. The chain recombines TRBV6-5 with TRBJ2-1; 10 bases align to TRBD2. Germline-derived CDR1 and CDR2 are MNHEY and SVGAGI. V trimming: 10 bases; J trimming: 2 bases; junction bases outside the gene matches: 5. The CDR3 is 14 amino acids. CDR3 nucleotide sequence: TGTGCCACTCAGCGGGGGGGTACCTACAATGAGCAGTTCTTC. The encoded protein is CATQRGGTYNEQFF.

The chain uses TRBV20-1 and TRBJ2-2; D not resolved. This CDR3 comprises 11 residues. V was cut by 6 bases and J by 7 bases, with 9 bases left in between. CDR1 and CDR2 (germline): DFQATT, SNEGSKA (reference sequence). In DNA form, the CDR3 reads TGCAGTGCCCCATCTGGCGGGGAGCTGTTTTTT. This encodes CSAPSGGELFF.

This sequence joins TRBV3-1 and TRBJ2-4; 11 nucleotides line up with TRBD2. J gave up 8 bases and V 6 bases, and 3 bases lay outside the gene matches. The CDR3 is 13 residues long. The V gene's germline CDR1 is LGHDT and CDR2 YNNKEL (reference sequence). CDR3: CASRLAGGDIQYF. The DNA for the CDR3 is TGTGCCAGCAGATTAGCGGGGGGGGACATTCAGTACTTC.

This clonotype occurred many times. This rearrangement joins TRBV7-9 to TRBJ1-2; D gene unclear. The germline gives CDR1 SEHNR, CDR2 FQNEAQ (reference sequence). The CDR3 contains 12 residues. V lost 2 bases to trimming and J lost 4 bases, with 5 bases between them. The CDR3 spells CASSLNSYGYTF. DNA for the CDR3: TGTGCCAGCAGCTTAAACAGCTATGGCTACACCTTC.

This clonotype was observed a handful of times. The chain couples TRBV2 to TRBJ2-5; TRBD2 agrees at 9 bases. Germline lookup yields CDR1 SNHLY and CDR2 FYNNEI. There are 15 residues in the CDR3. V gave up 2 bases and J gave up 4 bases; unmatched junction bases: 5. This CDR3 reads CASSEQGLAGETQYF. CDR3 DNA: TGTGCCAGCAGTGAACAGGGACTAGCTGGAGAGACCCAGTACTTC. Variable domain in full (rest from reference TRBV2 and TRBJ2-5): EPEVTQTPSHQVTQMGQEVILRCVPISNHLYFYWYRQILGQKVEFLVSFYNNEISEKSEIFDDQFSVERPDGSNFTLKIRSTKLEDSAMYFCASSEQGLAGETQYFGPGTRLLVL.

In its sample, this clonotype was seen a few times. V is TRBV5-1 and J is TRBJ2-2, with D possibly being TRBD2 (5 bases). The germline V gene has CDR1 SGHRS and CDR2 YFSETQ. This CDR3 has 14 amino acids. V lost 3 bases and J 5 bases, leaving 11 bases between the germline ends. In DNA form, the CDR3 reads TGCGCCAGCAGCTCCCTTAGCGCTACCGGGGAGCTGTTTTTT. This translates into CASSSLSATGELFF.

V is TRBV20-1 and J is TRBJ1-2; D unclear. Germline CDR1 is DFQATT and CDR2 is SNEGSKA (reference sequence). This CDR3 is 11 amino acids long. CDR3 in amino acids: CSTVPNYGYTF. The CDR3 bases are TGCAGCACCGTTCCTAACTATGGCTACACCTTC.

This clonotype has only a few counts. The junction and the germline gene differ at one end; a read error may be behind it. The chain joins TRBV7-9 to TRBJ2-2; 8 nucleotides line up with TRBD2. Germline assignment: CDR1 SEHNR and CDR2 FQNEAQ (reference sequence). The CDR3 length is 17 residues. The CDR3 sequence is CASSSPNGRANTGELFF. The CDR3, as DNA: TGCGCCAGCAGCTCTCCTAACGGGAGGGCGAACACCGGGGAGCTGTTTTTT.

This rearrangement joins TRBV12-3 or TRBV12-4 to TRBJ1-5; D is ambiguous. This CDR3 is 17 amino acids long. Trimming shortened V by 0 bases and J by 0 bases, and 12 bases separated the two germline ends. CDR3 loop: CASSLALGDLSNQPQHF. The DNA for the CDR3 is TGTGCCAGCAGTTTAGCGCTGGGAGACCTTAGCAATCAGCCCCAGCATTTT.

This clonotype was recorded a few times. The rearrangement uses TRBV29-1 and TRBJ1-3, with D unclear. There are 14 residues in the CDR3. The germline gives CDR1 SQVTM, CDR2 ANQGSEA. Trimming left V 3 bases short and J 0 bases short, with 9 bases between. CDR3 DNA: TGCAGCGTTGATGAAAGTAACTCTGGAAACACCATATATTTT. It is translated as CSVDESNSGNTIYF.

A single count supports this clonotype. The CDR3 DNA reads as TGTGCCAGCACCAGGGGCAGTGACGGCTACACCTTC. It yields the protein CASTRGSDGYTF. V and J are TRBV12-3 or TRBV12-4 and TRBJ1-2; D may be TRBD1 (6 bases). The germline V and J ends were trimmed by 7 bases and 8 bases, with 14 bases remaining between them. This CDR3 comprises 12 residues.